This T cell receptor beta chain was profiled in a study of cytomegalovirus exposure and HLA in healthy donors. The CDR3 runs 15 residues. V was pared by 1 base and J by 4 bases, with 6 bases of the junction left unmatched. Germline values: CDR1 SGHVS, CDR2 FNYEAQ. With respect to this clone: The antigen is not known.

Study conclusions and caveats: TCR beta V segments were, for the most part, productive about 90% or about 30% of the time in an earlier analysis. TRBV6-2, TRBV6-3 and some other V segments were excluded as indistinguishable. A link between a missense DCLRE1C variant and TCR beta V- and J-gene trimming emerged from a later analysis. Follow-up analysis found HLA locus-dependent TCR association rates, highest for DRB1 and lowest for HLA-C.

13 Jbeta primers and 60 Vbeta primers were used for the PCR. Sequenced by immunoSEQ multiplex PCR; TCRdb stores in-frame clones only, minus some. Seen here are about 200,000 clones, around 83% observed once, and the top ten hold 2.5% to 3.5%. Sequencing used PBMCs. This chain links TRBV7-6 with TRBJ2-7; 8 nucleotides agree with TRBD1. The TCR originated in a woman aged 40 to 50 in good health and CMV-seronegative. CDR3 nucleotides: TGTGCCAGCAGCTTAGAAGACAGGGGTCTATACGAGCAGTACTTC. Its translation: CASSLEDRGLYEQYF.